These 32 T cell receptor beta chains share one sample of origin, sequenced in a study of blood T cell repertoires in COVID-19. Only in-frame clones appear in the TCRdb table, and some are missing; sequencing was by immunoSEQ multiplex PCR. The sample has hundreds of thousands of clones; around 87% are singletons. The sample was peripheral blood. Receptor source: a woman aged 45-60 years who had recovered from COVID-19.

The V gene is TRBV30, the J gene TRBJ2-3; TRBD2 agrees at 9 bases. Germline V CDR1 and CDR2: GTSNPN, SVGIG (reference sequence). V gave up 0 bases and J gave up 0 bases; unmatched junction bases: 7. The CDR3 is 17 residues long. For the CDR3, the DNA is TGTGCCTGGAGTGTACGATGGACTAGCGTAAGCACAGATACGCAGTATTTT. It specifies CAWSVRWTSVSTDTQYF.

The V gene is TRBV6-6, the J gene TRBJ1-2; D is undetermined. CDR1 is MNHNY, CDR2 SVGAGI, per germline (reference sequence). The CDR3 extends over 14 amino acids. V lost 1 base and J 4 bases, leaving 10 bases between the germline ends. The CDR3 loop reads CASSYFPGLYGYTF. The DNA of the CDR3 is TGTGCCAGCAGTTACTTCCCAGGACTCTATGGCTACACCTTC.

V usage is TRBV7-2 and J usage is TRBJ2-3; TRBD1 agrees at 7 bases. The length of the CDR3 is 14 residues. Germline-derived CDR1 and CDR2 are SGHTA and FQGNSA. V trimming: 5 bases; J trimming: 6 bases; junction bases outside the gene matches: 8. The CDR3 protein is CASSVRDREDTQYF. The CDR3 DNA is TGTGCCAGCAGCGTACGCGACAGGGAGGATACGCAGTATTTT.

This chain joins TRBV30 and TRBJ2-3, with TRBD1 as a possible D gene (6 bases). Germline V CDR1 and CDR2: GTSNPN, SVGIG (reference sequence). Trimming removed 0 bases from V and 1 base from J, with 8 bases in between. This CDR3 spans 14 amino acids. CDR3 residues: CAWSVRTGTDTQYF. In DNA form, the CDR3 reads TGTGCCTGGAGTGTCAGGACAGGCACAGATACGCAGTATTTT. The complete variable domain, with remaining parts taken from reference TRBV30 and TRBJ2-3, reads SQTIHQWPATLVQPVGSPLSLECTVEGTSNPNLYWYRQAAGRGLQLLFYSVGIGQISSEVPQNLSASRPQDRQFILSSKKLLLSDSGFYLCAWSVRTGTDTQYFGPGTRLTVL.

The chain combines TRBV29-1 with TRBJ1-1; TRBD1 might be the D (5 bases). Per germline, CDR1 SQVTM and CDR2 ANQGSEA. V gave up 4 bases and J gave up 5 bases, with 14 bases separating them. This CDR3 comprises 13 residues. The CDR3 bases are TGCAGCGTTGTGGGTCAGGGTGTTACTGAAGCTTTCTTT. It codes for CSVVGQGVTEAFF.

The chain couples TRBV4-1 to TRBJ2-3; perhaps TRBD2 as D (6 bases). V was clipped by 0 bases and J by 0 bases, with 10 bases between them. There are 16 residues in the CDR3. The germline V gene encodes CDR1 MGHRA and CDR2 YSYEKL. This chain's CDR3 is CASSQDFAGSTDTQYF. The CDR3 bases are TGCGCCAGCAGCCAAGATTTTGCGGGGAGCACAGATACGCAGTATTTT.

The rearrangement links TRBV27 to TRBJ1-1, with D possibly being TRBD1 (6 bases). The ends were cut back, 5 bases at V and 0 bases at J, with 13 bases in the middle. This CDR3 is 15 amino acids long. Germline V CDR1 and CDR2: MNHEY, SMNVEV (reference sequence). The CDR3 here is CASSIPGQMNTEAFF. CDR3 bases: TGTGCCAGCAGTATCCCGGGACAAATGAACACTGAAGCTTTCTTT.

This sequence joins TRBV10-3 and TRBJ2-5, with D hard to call. The CDR3 is 12 amino acids. Germline-derived CDR1 and CDR2 are ENHRY and SYGVKD. The V end was cut by 4 bases, the J end by 5 bases, with 8 bases between. Written as DNA, the CDR3 is TGTGCCATCAGTGGATCGGAGGAGACCCAGTACTTC. Its translation: CAISGSEETQYF.

The chain uses TRBV24-1 and TRBJ1-3; TRBD1 aligns across 8 bases. Germline CDR1 and CDR2: KGHDR and SFDVKD. Losses at the gene ends were 4 bases for V and 3 bases for J; bases not matched to a gene: 7. The CDR3 runs to 16 residues. The CDR3 DNA reads as TGTGCCACCAGTGACGGGACAGGCTCTCGTGGAAACACCATATATTTT. It yields the protein CATSDGTGSRGNTIYF.

The chain couples TRBV7-3 to TRBJ2-1; D possibly corresponds to TRBD1 (5 bases). CDR1 is SGHTA, CDR2 FQGTGA, per germline. The CDR3 contains 13 residues. V was trimmed by 2 bases and J by 6 bases, leaving 8 bases between them. The CDR3 protein is CASSLSQGNEQFF. In DNA form, the CDR3 reads TGTGCCAGCAGCTTATCCCAGGGCAATGAGCAGTTCTTC.

The chain uses TRBV6-4 and TRBJ2-1; 7 bases agree with TRBD2. CDR3 length: 18 amino acids. Germline loops: CDR1 MRHNA, CDR2 SNTAGT. Losses at the gene ends were 6 bases for V and 9 bases for J; bases not matched to a gene: 23. The CDR3 region has the DNA TGTGCCAGCAGGCCCCCTTATGGGCGGGGGTCTTCTCCTTTTGAGCAGTTCTTC. Translating gives CASRPPYGRGSSPFEQFF.

The V gene is TRBV7-2, the J gene TRBJ2-1; maybe TRBD2 (5 bases). This CDR3 has 12 residues. The germline V and J ends were trimmed by 5 bases and 10 bases, with 12 bases remaining between them. Germline lookup yields CDR1 SGHTA and CDR2 FQGNSA. For the CDR3, the DNA is TGTGCCAGCAGCCGTCTAGCTCGCGAGCAGTTCTTC. Its protein product is CASSRLAREQFF.

This clone was found many times. The chain is built from TRBV7-9 and TRBJ2-7; a possible D gene is TRBD1 (6 bases). Per the germline V gene, CDR1 is SEHNR and CDR2 is FQNEAQ (reference sequence). Deletions cut 1 base from V and 5 bases from J, with 9 bases between. The CDR3 length is 13 residues. The CDR3 here is CASSLEQGDEQYF. DNA for the CDR3: TGTGCCAGCAGCTTAGAACAGGGCGACGAGCAGTACTTC.

In this sample, this clone turned up once. The chain carries TRBV30 and TRBJ2-3; D gene unclear. The CDR3 is 16 amino acids. Trimming shortened V by 0 bases and J by 2 bases, and 15 bases separated the two germline ends. Germline values: CDR1 GTSNPN, CDR2 SVGIG (reference sequence). In DNA, the CDR3 is TGTGCCTGGAGTGTACTTTTGAGAGCCCCCACAGATACGCAGTATTTT. Protein sequence: CAWSVLLRAPTDTQYF.

The V gene is TRBV4-3, the J gene TRBJ2-5; maybe TRBD2 (6 bases). Germline CDR1 reads LGHNA; CDR2 reads YSLEER. V lost 4 bases and J lost 4, with 16 bases in between. CDR3 length equals 15 residues. In DNA, the CDR3 is TGCGCCAGCAGCCGTACCGGGACTGAGGGAGAGACCCAGTACTTC. This encodes CASSRTGTEGETQYF.

The rearrangement uses TRBV28 and TRBJ1-2; 7 bases are shared with TRBD1. The CDR3 has 15 residues. The germline gives CDR1 MDHEN, CDR2 SYDVKM. J lost 4 bases, V lost 5 bases, and 10 bases had no gene match. CDR3 protein: CASSQETGVGYGYTF. The CDR3 DNA reads TGTGCCAGCAGTCAAGAAACAGGGGTGGGCTATGGCTACACCTTC.

The gene calls are TRBV2 and TRBJ2-5, with D uncertain. Trimming pared 7 bases from V and 3 bases from J, leaving 12 bases between. This CDR3 contains 13 residues. Germline CDR1 SNHLY, CDR2 FYNNEI. The CDR3 region has the DNA TGTGCCAGCAAGAACTCCATAAAAGAGACCCAGTACTTC. It yields the protein CASKNSIKETQYF.

The chain joins TRBV7-9 to TRBJ1-2; tentatively, D is TRBD1 (6 bases). Germline lookup yields CDR1 SEHNR and CDR2 FQNEAQ (reference sequence). Trimming removed 3 bases at V and 4 bases at J, with 12 bases between. The CDR3 loop spans 14 amino acids. CDR3 sequence: CASSLLGTSYGYTF. CDR3 in DNA: TGTGCCAGCAGCTTGCTAGGGACAAGCTATGGCTACACCTTC.

The chain has TRBV6-5 and TRBJ1-2; 10 positions agree with TRBD1. Germline V gives CDR1 MNHEY, CDR2 SVGAGI. With 2 bases clipped from V and 7 bases from J, the junction kept 7 bases outside the gene matches. The CDR3 length is 15 residues. CDR3 bases: TGTGCCAGCAGTTACCGAGACAGGGGGCGAGGTGGCTACACCTTC. This gives the protein CASSYRDRGRGGYTF.

The chain joins TRBV14 to TRBJ2-7; 8 bases line up with TRBD2. The V segment lost 0 bases and the J segment 11 bases; nucleotides outside the gene matches: 15. There are 16 residues in the CDR3. CDR1 is SGHDN, CDR2 FVKESK, per germline. This CDR3 reads CASSQDLGLAGGTEYF. The CDR3 DNA reads TGTGCCAGCAGCCAAGATCTCGGCCTAGCGGGTGGCACGGAGTACTTC.

The CDR3 DNA is TGTGCCACAAATTATCCAGGACAGGGAAGAATCACCTACGAGCAGTACTTC. Protein: CATNYPGQGRITYEQYF. The rearrangement joins TRBV2 to TRBJ2-7; 8 positions agree with TRBD1. CDR3 length: 17 amino acids. Germline values: CDR1 SNHLY, CDR2 FYNNEI. V gave up 10 bases and J gave up 2 bases; unmatched junction bases: 19.

V is TRBV18 and J is TRBJ2-7, with D tentatively TRBD2 (6 bases). Trimming left V 2 bases short and J 4 bases short, with 9 bases between. This CDR3 is built from 13 residues. Germline V gene data show CDR1 as KGHSH and CDR2 as LQKENI. CDR3 sequence (DNA): TGTGCCAGCTCACCATTGGGGGGTTACGAGCAGTACTTC. Amino acid sequence: CASSPLGGYEQYF.

The chain carries TRBV6-4 and TRBJ2-2; possible D gene TRBD1, 6 bases. CDR3 length equals 12 residues. Between the trimmed V and J ends, which lost 8 bases and 5 bases, there was a span of 9 bases. The germline gives CDR1 MRHNA, CDR2 SNTAGT. CDR3 sequence: CASLGGTGELFF. The CDR3, as DNA: TGTGCCAGCCTAGGGGGTACCGGGGAGCTGTTTTTT.

J is TRBJ1-1 and V is TRBV18; 9 positions agree with TRBD1. J lost 5 bases, V lost 6 bases, and 7 bases had no gene match. Germline-derived CDR1 and CDR2 are KGHSH and LQKENI. The CDR3 loop spans 14 amino acids. CDR3 in DNA: TGTGCCAGCTCCCTACAGGGGGCGGGAACTGAAGCTTTCTTT. Its protein product is CASSLQGAGTEAFF. Full variable domain (outside the CDR3, taken from reference TRBV18 and TRBJ1-1): NAGVMQNPRHLVRRRGQEARLRCSPMKGHSHVYWYRQLPEEGLKFMVYLQKENIIDESGMPKERFSAEFPKEGPSILRIQQVVRGDSAAYFCASSLQGAGTEAFFGQGTRLTVV.

This clone was picked up one time. The rearrangement uses TRBV19 and TRBJ1-6, with 11 bases that match TRBD1. Unmatched junction bases numbered 6, after V lost 2 bases and J lost 6 bases. The CDR3 length is 17 residues. The germline CDR1 and CDR2 sequences are LNHDA and SQIVND (reference sequence). CDR3 amino acids: CASSISGGQGVNSPLHF. The CDR3 DNA reads TGTGCCAGTAGTATATCAGGGGGACAGGGGGTTAATTCACCCCTCCACTTT.

This clone was picked up one time. The sample holds other DNA sequences that translate to the same CDR3. V and J are TRBV11-2 and TRBJ2-7; unclear D gene. Trimming removed 5 bases from V and 2 bases from J, with 4 bases in between. CDR3 length equals 11 residues. The V gene's germline CDR1 is SGHAT and CDR2 FQNNGV. The CDR3 sequence: CASSRTYEQYF. Here the CDR3 DNA reads TGTGCCAGCAGCCGTACCTACGAGCAGTACTTC.

This clone has more than one count but fewer than ten. Different DNA sequences within this sample yield the same CDR3. V and J are TRBV19 and TRBJ1-6; D remains unclear. The CDR3 has 15 residues. Germline CDR1 is LNHDA and CDR2 is SQIVND (reference sequence). V shed 2 bases and J shed 1 base, with 6 bases lying between them. The chain's CDR3 is CASSIRSSYNSPLHF. DNA for the CDR3: TGTGCCAGTAGTATACGGAGTTCCTATAATTCACCCCTCCACTTT. Based on the CDR3 plus reference TRBV19 and TRBJ1-6, the full variable domain is DGGITQSPKYLFRKEGQNVTLSCEQNLNHDAMYWYRQDPGQGLRLIYYSQIVNDFQKGDIAEGYSVSREKKESFPLTVTSAQKNPTAFYLCASSIRSSYNSPLHFGNGTRLTVT.

The gene calls are TRBV7-2 and TRBJ2-5, with 9 bases fitting TRBD1. The CDR3 spans 16 residues. The germline gives CDR1 SGHTA, CDR2 FQGNSA. With V trimmed by 2 bases and J by 5 bases, 9 bases remained unmatched. In DNA form, the CDR3 reads TGTGCCAGCAGCTTAAGGGGGGGACAGGGCTATGAGACCCAGTACTTC. Translated: CASSLRGGQGYETQYF.

This sequence joins TRBV19 and TRBJ1-1, with D maybe TRBD1 (6 bases). The germline gives CDR1 LNHDA, CDR2 SQIVND (reference sequence). Trimming cost V 4 bases and J 8 bases, with 11 bases left between them. This CDR3 comprises 12 residues. CDR3 in amino acids: CASSTGAWEAFF. The DNA of the CDR3 is TGTGCCAGTAGTACAGGGGCCTGGGAAGCTTTCTTT.

For this clone: Relative to the germline gene, one junction end is altered; a read error may explain this. The DNA of the CDR3 is TGTGCCAGCAGTGTATCACAGGGGGCCGGTCAGCCCCAGCATTTT. Amino acid sequence: CASSVSQGAGQPQHF. The chain combines TRBV27 with TRBJ1-5; TRBD1 matches 9 bases. Germline CDR1 and CDR2: MNHEY and SMNVEV (reference sequence). The CDR3 is made up of 15 amino acids.

CDR3 coding DNA: TGTGCCAGCAGCTTGCGTACAGCGGGAGCAGATACGCAGTATTTT. As protein: CASSLRTAGADTQYF. The V and J genes are TRBV5-6 and TRBJ2-3, with 8 bases matching TRBD2. CDR1 and CDR2 from the germline V gene are SGHDT and YYEEEE. This CDR3 has 15 residues. Trimming took 1 base from V and 4 from J; bases not matched to a gene: 5.

The J gene is TRBJ2-1, the V gene TRBV27; D is perhaps TRBD2 (6 bases). The germline V gene has CDR1 MNHEY and CDR2 SMNVEV (reference sequence). There are 15 residues in the CDR3. Between the trimmed V and J ends, which lost 6 bases and 0 bases, there was a span of 12 bases. The CDR3 DNA sequence: TGTGCCAGCAGCCGCGGGGAGAGCTCCTACAATGAGCAGTTCTTC. It encodes CASSRGESSYNEQFF.